This T cell receptor (beta chain) was captured in a study of long-term antiretroviral therapy in people with HIV. The run of the v3.0 immunoSEQ assay was at survey level. The repertoire was sequenced with immunoSEQ multiplex PCR; TCRdb's copy has only in-frame clones and lacks some. The sample has tens of thousands of clones, about three quarters seen once. The CDR3 spans 14 residues. Germline values: CDR1 MNHEY, CDR2 SVGAGI. Trimming took 9 bases from V and 1 from J; bases not matched to a gene: 7. V is TRBV6-5 and J is TRBJ1-1, with 8 bases that match TRBD1. This material consisted of unsorted PBMCs, taken 3.1 years after starting antiretroviral therapy. The TCR originated in a woman aged 50 to 65 with HIV. CDR3 sequence reads: CASNPGQANTEAFF. The CDR3 coding sequence is TGTGCCAGTAATCCGGGACAGGCGAACACTGAAGCTTTCTTT.